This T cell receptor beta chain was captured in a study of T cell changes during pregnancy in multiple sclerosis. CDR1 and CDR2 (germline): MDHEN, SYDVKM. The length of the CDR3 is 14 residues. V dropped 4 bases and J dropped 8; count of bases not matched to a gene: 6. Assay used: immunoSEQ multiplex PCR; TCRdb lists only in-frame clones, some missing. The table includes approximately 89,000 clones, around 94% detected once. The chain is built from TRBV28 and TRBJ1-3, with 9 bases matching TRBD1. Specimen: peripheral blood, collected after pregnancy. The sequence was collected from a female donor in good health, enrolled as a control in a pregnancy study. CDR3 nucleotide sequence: TGTGCCAGCAGTTCGGGACAGGGACCGGACACCATATATTTT. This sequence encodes CASSSGQGPDTIYF.